This T cell receptor beta chain was documented in a study of T cells after yellow fever vaccination. Whole-study context: Any fraction with a low cell number was prepared using SMART-Seq v4 Ultra Low Input. Notes on the study in general: Abundant bulk-population clonotypes could contaminate the FACS-sorted repertoires. Most clones from primary vaccination were detected again post-booster (96% CD4, roughly 90% CD8). A weaker but faster secondary response was observed, peaking on day 5 versus 15.

The V gene's germline CDR1 is MRHNA and CDR2 SNTAGT. V trimming: 6 bases; J trimming: 2 bases; junction bases outside the gene matches: 2. The CDR3 has 13 residues. This clonotype was counted ten times or more. The antigen is not known. Each CDR3 protein is one row after TCRdb ran MiXCR on the 5' RACE reads. The sample has 500,000 to 650,000 distinct CDR3 sequences, 17% seen once. This chain joins TRBV6-4 and TRBJ1-2; 8 bases are shared with TRBD1. The receptor's source is a man aged 18 to 30 who received the YFV17D yellow fever vaccine. Sequencing was performed on PBMCs, taken 5 to 6 days after the first yellow fever vaccination. The CDR3 DNA sequence: TGTGCCAGCAGCCGGGACAGGAACTATGGCTACACCTTC. Translating gives CASSRDRNYGYTF.